The 25 T cell receptor beta chains below all came from one sample that was sequenced in a study of cytomegalovirus exposure and HLA in healthy donors. The PCR was carried out with 60 Vbeta primers and 13 Jbeta primers. Assay: immunoSEQ multiplex PCR; the TCRdb copy retains only in-frame clones and omits some. Of about 130,000 clones detected, more than 80% appear once; the ten largest clones hold 1%. Sequencing used PBMCs. The source of these receptors is a man between 35 and 55 years old in good health and CMV-seronegative.

This clone came up a few times. Germline and junction disagree at one end, which may indicate a read error. The gene calls are TRBV5-5 and TRBJ2-7; the match to TRBD1 covers 9 bases. CDR1 SGHKS and CDR2 YYEKEE come from the germline V gene (reference sequence). The CDR3 totals 14 residues. DNA for the CDR3: TGTGCCAGCACCTTGGGGACAGGGCCCTACGAGCAGTACTTC. Its protein is CASTLGTGPYEQYF.

In this sample, this clone turned up a few times. The rearrangement joins TRBV5-1 to TRBJ1-1; no firm D call. Trimming removed 4 bases from V and 5 bases from J, with 21 bases in between. The CDR3 is 16 residues long. Germline V gives CDR1 SGHRS, CDR2 YFSETQ. CDR3 sequence reads: CASSPTAAPTTTEAFF. In nucleotides, the CDR3 is TGCGCCAGCAGCCCTACGGCGGCCCCCACGACGACTGAAGCTTTCTTT. Full variable domain (missing parts from reference TRBV5-1 and TRBJ1-1): KAGVTQTPRYLIKTRGQQVTLSCSPISGHRSVSWYQQTPGQGLQFLFEYFSETQRNKGNFPGRFSGRQFSNSRSEMNVSTLELGDSALYLCASSPTAAPTTTEAFFGQGTRLTVV.

The chain uses TRBV7-8 and TRBJ1-5; no clear D. CDR3 length: 12 residues. Germline-derived CDR1 and CDR2 are SGHVS and FQNEAQ. V shed 5 bases and J shed 10 bases, with 12 bases lying between them. The CDR3 DNA reads as TGTGCCAGCAGCACCCGGACGGGACCCCAGCATTTT. It translates to CASSTRTGPQHF.

There are a few counts of this clone. The gene calls are TRBV4-2 and TRBJ1-5, with TRBD1 matching over 7 bases. After removal of 1 base from V and 5 bases from J, the junction contained 8 bases not matched to a gene. Germline values: CDR1 LGHNA, CDR2 YNFKEQ. CDR3 size: 16 residues. The CDR3 region is CASSQGFDRADQPQHF. CDR3 nucleotides: TGTGCCAGCAGCCAAGGGTTCGACAGGGCCGATCAGCCCCAGCATTTT.

The chain links TRBV18 to TRBJ2-5; D is possibly TRBD1 (6 bases). The germline gives CDR1 KGHSH, CDR2 LQKENI. Trimming shortened V by 5 bases and J by 2 bases, and 6 bases separated the two germline ends. The CDR3 totals 12 residues. CDR3 sequence (DNA): TGTGCCAGCTCAGGACAGCAAGAGACCCAGTACTTC. Protein: CASSGQQETQYF.

The V and J genes are TRBV30 and TRBJ1-4; 9 nucleotides line up with TRBD1. This CDR3 has 16 amino acids. The germline V gene has CDR1 GTSNPN and CDR2 SVGIG (reference sequence). J gave up 3 bases and V 2 bases, and 7 bases lay outside the gene matches. CDR3: CAWSFGQGRANEKLFF. DNA of the CDR3: TGTGCCTGGAGTTTTGGACAGGGGAGAGCTAATGAAAAACTGTTTTTT.

The chain carries TRBV30 and TRBJ1-1; 7 nucleotides align to TRBD1. Germline-derived CDR1 and CDR2 are GTSNPN and SVGIG (reference sequence). J gave up 2 bases and V 5 bases, and 5 bases lay outside the gene matches. The CDR3 sequence is 13 residues long. The CDR3 coding sequence is TGTGCCTGGGGGCAGGGGGGAAACACTGAAGCTTTCTTT. Its translation is CAWGQGGNTEAFF. Looking up the rest from reference TRBV30 and TRBJ1-1 gives the full variable domain: SQTIHQWPATLVQPVGSPLSLECTVEGTSNPNLYWYRQAAGRGLQLLFYSVGIGQISSEVPQNLSASRPQDRQFILSSKKLLLSDSGFYLCAWGQGGNTEAFFGQGTRLTVV.

The V and J genes are TRBV7-9 and TRBJ2-7, with D maybe TRBD1 (5 bases). Deletions cut 5 bases from V and 3 bases from J, with 11 bases between. The length of the CDR3 is 13 residues. Germline loops: CDR1 SEHNR, CDR2 FQNEAQ (reference sequence). CDR3 protein: CASSPVGVYEQYF. CDR3 DNA sequence: TGTGCCAGCAGCCCAGTAGGGGTCTACGAGCAGTACTTC.

In its sample, this clone was seen a few times. V usage is TRBV4-1 and J usage is TRBJ2-1, with TRBD2 matching 9 bases. The V segment lost 0 bases and the J segment 6 bases; nucleotides outside the gene matches: 9. The germline V gene has CDR1 MGHRA and CDR2 YSYEKL. The CDR3 totals 17 residues. The CDR3 DNA follows: TGCGCCAGCAGCCAAGAAATCGCGGGCGGGAGGGCCAATGAGCAGTTCTTC. It encodes CASSQEIAGGRANEQFF.

The chain combines TRBV5-1 with TRBJ2-1; D is unresolved. The length of the CDR3 is 14 residues. The ends were cut back, 7 bases at V and 0 bases at J, with 11 bases in the middle. Looked up from germline, CDR1 is SGHRS and CDR2 is YFSETQ. CDR3 region: CASGPTSSYNEQFF. DNA for the CDR3: TGCGCCAGCGGCCCCACAAGCTCCTACAATGAGCAGTTCTTC.

This clone appeared once. The chain is built from TRBV27 and TRBJ2-3; TRBD2 matches 8 bases. V was pared by 3 bases and J by 3 bases, with 5 bases of the junction left unmatched. CDR1 MNHEY and CDR2 SMNVEV come from the germline V gene (reference sequence). The CDR3 has 15 residues. CDR3 bases: TGTGCCAGCAGTTTCAGCGGGAGAGATACAGATACGCAGTATTTT. Its translation: CASSFSGRDTDTQYF.

The V call is TRBV28, the J call TRBJ1-1, with 9 bases that match TRBD1. This CDR3 region has 16 residues. Germline-derived CDR1 and CDR2 are MDHEN and SYDVKM. The ends lost 5 bases at V and 1 base at J; junction bases unmatched: 8. This chain's CDR3 is CASSLPGTGQNTEAFF. CDR3 sequence (DNA): TGTGCCAGCAGTCTCCCCGGGACAGGGCAGAACACTGAAGCTTTCTTT.

This clone has a handful of counts. The chain recombines TRBV5-1 with TRBJ2-2, with TRBD2 as a possible D gene (5 bases). Germline V gene sequence: CDR1 SGHRS, CDR2 YFSETQ. The CDR3 totals 15 residues. Trimming took 2 bases from V and 5 from J, leaving 13 bases between them. CDR3 in amino acids: CASSFGLEGTGELFF. CDR3 nucleotides: TGCGCCAGCAGCTTTGGACTCGAGGGTACCGGGGAGCTGTTTTTT.

This chain connects TRBV29-1 to TRBJ2-5; D gene ambiguous. Trimming took off 6 bases at V and 7 bases at J, with 12 bases between the two ends. This CDR3 has 11 residues. The germline V gene encodes CDR1 SQVTM and CDR2 ANQGSEA. The CDR3 DNA follows: TGCAGCGTATTGAGGCCGGGGACCCAGTACTTC. Translating gives CSVLRPGTQYF.

The chain is built from TRBV5-1 and TRBJ2-7; 9 nucleotides agree with TRBD1. The CDR3 sequence is 14 residues long. Trimming took 7 bases from V and 3 from J; bases not matched to a gene: 8. Per the germline V gene, CDR1 is SGHRS and CDR2 is YFSETQ. The CDR3 DNA reads as TGCGCCAGCGGAATCGGGACAGGGATCTACGAGCAGTACTTC. Protein product: CASGIGTGIYEQYF.

The rearrangement uses TRBV18 and TRBJ2-7; 7 bases map to TRBD1. Germline V lookup: CDR1 KGHSH, CDR2 LQKENI. The CDR3 loop spans 14 amino acids. The junction had 3 bases not matched to a gene; V was cut back by 4 bases and J by 0 bases. The CDR3 DNA follows: TGTGCCAGCTCACGGGACAGCAGCTCCTACGAGCAGTACTTC. It is translated as CASSRDSSSYEQYF. The entire variable domain, with the rest obtained from reference TRBV18 and TRBJ2-7, is as follows: NAGVMQNPRHLVRRRGQEARLRCSPMKGHSHVYWYRQLPEEGLKFMVYLQKENIIDESGMPKERFSAEFPKEGPSILRIQQVVRGDSAAYFCASSRDSSSYEQYFGPGTRLTVT.

This clone turned up a few times. This rearrangement joins TRBV30 to TRBJ1-1; 7 nucleotides line up with TRBD1. CDR3 length: 12 residues. Unmatched junction bases numbered 0, after V lost 2 bases and J lost 3 bases. Per germline, CDR1 GTSNPN and CDR2 SVGIG (reference sequence). CDR3 coding DNA: TGTGCCTGGAGTACAGGGGACACTGAAGCTTTCTTT. It encodes CAWSTGDTEAFF. The variable domain in full, completed from reference TRBV30 and TRBJ1-1, reads SQTIHQWPATLVQPVGSPLSLECTVEGTSNPNLYWYRQAAGRGLQLLFYSVGIGQISSEVPQNLSASRPQDRQFILSSKKLLLSDSGFYLCAWSTGDTEAFFGQGTRLTVV.

This chain joins TRBV28 and TRBJ1-1; D may be TRBD1 (5 bases). CDR3 size: 15 residues. Germline V gene sequence: CDR1 MDHEN, CDR2 SYDVKM. Trimming removed 5 bases at V and 3 bases at J, with 16 bases between. DNA of the CDR3: TGTGCCAGCAGTCAGGGTGGTGTCCGAGACACTGAAGCTTTCTTT. The encoded protein is CASSQGGVRDTEAFF.

A single count supports this clone. The chain joins TRBV29-1 to TRBJ2-3, with 10 bases identical to TRBD2. CDR3 size: 15 residues. V lost 5 bases and J lost 0; bases outside the gene matches: 5. Looked up from germline, CDR1 is SQVTM and CDR2 is ANQGSEA. In nucleotides, the CDR3 is TGCAGCGTTCAAGGACTAGCGGCTAGCACAGATACGCAGTATTTT. It yields the protein CSVQGLAASTDTQYF.

The chain recombines TRBV28 with TRBJ1-1, with D unresolved. V lost 6 bases, J lost 3 bases, and 2 bases lay in between. The germline CDR1 and CDR2 sequences are MDHEN and SYDVKM. The CDR3 loop spans 10 amino acids. The CDR3 loop reads CASSYTEAFF. For the CDR3, the DNA is TGTGCCAGCAGCTACACTGAAGCTTTCTTT.

The chain employs TRBV27 and TRBJ1-5; TRBD1 might be the D (5 bases). Germline CDR1 and CDR2: MNHEY and SMNVEV (reference sequence). This CDR3 is 15 amino acids long. V was clipped by 2 bases and J by 2 bases, with 10 bases between them. CDR3 region: CASSLVGGGNQPQHF. The CDR3 nucleotides are TGTGCCAGCAGTTTAGTCGGGGGTGGCAATCAGCCCCAGCATTTT.

As DNA, the CDR3 is TGTGCCAGCAGAACCGGGGGGAGCTCTGGAAACACCATATATTTT. Its translation is CASRTGGSSGNTIYF. This chain uses TRBV28 with TRBJ1-3; maybe TRBD1 (5 bases). The germline gives CDR1 MDHEN, CDR2 SYDVKM. CDR3 length: 15 amino acids. V gave up 6 bases and J gave up 0 bases, with 12 bases separating them.

V usage is TRBV25-1 and J usage is TRBJ2-7; 12 positions agree with TRBD2. Trimming took 3 bases from V and 7 from J; bases not matched to a gene: 4. This CDR3 has 14 residues. The V gene's germline CDR1 is MGHDK and CDR2 SYGVNS. In nucleotides, the CDR3 is TGTGCCAGCAGTGATGGACTAGCGGGACGGGAGCAGTACTTC. Amino acids: CASSDGLAGREQYF.

V usage is TRBV10-3 and J usage is TRBJ1-4; tentative D call: TRBD1 (5 bases). V lost 3 bases and J 7 bases, leaving 9 bases between the germline ends. Per germline, CDR1 ENHRY and CDR2 SYGVKD. This CDR3 contains 13 residues. CDR3 sequence (DNA): TGTGCCATCAGTGACAGGGTGGGTGAAAAACTGTTTTTT. Translated: CAISDRVGEKLFF.

V is TRBV10-2 and J is TRBJ1-3; 7 nucleotides align to TRBD1. The CDR3 runs to 14 residues. The germline gives CDR1 WSHSY, CDR2 SAAADI. Unmatched junction bases numbered 6, after V lost 8 bases and J lost 2 bases. This CDR3 reads CASRPGTAGNTIYF. CDR3 DNA: TGCGCCAGCCGTCCCGGGACAGCTGGAAACACCATATATTTT.